Listed here are 32 T cell receptor beta chains from one sample, sequenced in a study of regulatory T cells in long-lasting Graves disease. The time point was: persistent/refractory GD, antithyroid drugs over 5 years with positive TRAb. Extracted PBMC RNA gave rise to the TCR library. To make TCR beta libraries, researchers used iRepertoire HTBI primers and Arm-PCR of CDR3 regions. A single record per CDR3 protein comes from TCRdb applying MiXCR to the multiplex PCR reads. The sample contains some 280,000 distinct CDR3 sequences, roughly 21% of which appear only once. The material sequenced was peripheral blood mononuclear cells (PBMCs), taken when the disease was refractory, from a patient treated with antithyroid drugs. Every receptor here comes from a female donor with Graves disease.

At least ten counts were recorded for this clonotype. CDR3 coding DNA: TGTGCCAGCAGTCGGACGGGATCTTACGAGCAGTACTTC. Its translation is CASSRTGSYEQYF. The chain carries TRBV6-1 and TRBJ2-7; D might be TRBD2 (5 bases). The V gene's germline CDR1 is MNHNS and CDR2 SASEGT. There are 13 residues in the CDR3. The germline V and J ends were trimmed by 5 bases and 4 bases, with 12 bases remaining between them.

The chain employs TRBV7-6 and TRBJ2-7; perhaps TRBD2 as D (5 bases). With 8 bases removed from V and 3 bases from J, the gap between germline ends came to 14 bases. Germline V CDR1 and CDR2: SGHVS, FNYEAQ. The CDR3 covers 13 residues. The CDR3 sequence: CASAEGSGYEQYF. In DNA form, the CDR3 reads TGTGCCAGCGCAGAAGGCAGCGGCTACGAGCAGTACTTC.

This chain connects TRBV24-1 to TRBJ2-2, with D hard to call. CDR1 is KGHDR, CDR2 SFDVKD, per germline. This CDR3 is built from 14 residues. V was clipped by 5 bases and J by 0 bases, with 6 bases between them. The CDR3 nucleotides read TGTGCCACCAGTGGCCAGACGAACACCGGGGAGCTGTTTTTT. Its translation: CATSGQTNTGELFF.

This clonotype was observed a few times. The CDR3 here is CASSEDRYTGELFF. CDR3 DNA: TGTGCCAGCAGCGAGGACAGATACACCGGGGAGCTGTTTTTT. The chain is built from TRBV7-9 and TRBJ2-2, with a possible D match to TRBD1 (6 bases). V lost 5 bases and J 3 bases, leaving 10 bases between the germline ends. The CDR3 runs to 14 residues. CDR1 is SEHNR, CDR2 FQNEAQ, per germline (reference sequence).

In its sample, this clonotype was seen a few times. The J gene is TRBJ1-5, the V gene TRBV24-1; D might be TRBD1 (6 bases). The CDR3 runs to 19 residues. Germline V gene sequence: CDR1 KGHDR, CDR2 SFDVKD. V dropped 2 bases and J dropped 6 bases, with 25 bases sitting between them. The CDR3 DNA reads TGTGCCACCAGTGATTCGAAATACGACACTCTGGGGGCAGGTCAGCCCCAGCATTTT. This translates into CATSDSKYDTLGAGQPQHF.

This clonotype occurred many times. CDR3 loop: CASSQTSGRYEQYF. The CDR3 coding sequence is TGTGCCAGCAGTCAAACTAGCGGGAGATACGAGCAGTACTTC. The rearrangement joins TRBV28 to TRBJ2-7; TRBD2 aligns across 11 bases. The CDR3 totals 14 residues. Germline values: CDR1 MDHEN, CDR2 SYDVKM. The trim removed 5 bases at V and 4 bases at J, leaving 4 bases unmatched. Looking up the rest from reference TRBV28 and TRBJ2-7 gives the full variable domain: DVKVTQSSRYLVKRTGEKVFLECVQDMDHENMFWYRQDPGLGLRLIYFSYDVKMKEKGDIPEGYSVSREKKERFSLILESASTNQTSMYLCASSQTSGRYEQYFGPGTRLTVT.

This clonotype was detected only a few times. DNA of the CDR3: TGTGCCAGCAGCCAAGAGTTTACATGGGAGCTGTTTTTT. Translating gives CASSQEFTWELFF. V is TRBV3-1 and J is TRBJ2-2; D call uncertain. Looked up from germline, CDR1 is LGHDT and CDR2 is YNNKEL (reference sequence). The CDR3 runs to 13 residues. V lost 0 bases to trimming and J lost 9 bases, with 8 bases between them.

V is TRBV30 and J is TRBJ1-2; TRBD1 might be the D (5 bases). The CDR3 totals 16 residues. The V and J ends lost 0 bases and 3 bases respectively, with 17 bases between them. The germline V gene encodes CDR1 GTSNPN and CDR2 SVGIG (reference sequence). CDR3 nucleotides: TGTGCCTGGAGTGTACCGGGGGACGCGACAGACTATGGCTACACCTTC. Translating it yields CAWSVPGDATDYGYTF.

The chain employs TRBV10-3 and TRBJ2-7; 7 nucleotides align to TRBD1. The CDR3 is 14 residues long. Germline V gene lookup returns CDR1 ENHRY and CDR2 SYGVKD. The V and J ends lost 9 bases and 0 bases, in that order; junction bases with no gene match: 8. Here the CDR3 DNA reads TGTGCCATTCAACCGGGACAGAGCTCCTACGAGCAGTACTTC. Its protein is CAIQPGQSSYEQYF.

This clonotype was recorded at least ten times. This chain uses TRBV7-2 with TRBJ1-6; 9 bases are a match to TRBD1. Germline CDR1 SGHTA, CDR2 FQGNSA. The CDR3 length is 15 residues. The junction had 4 bases not matched to a gene; V was cut back by 4 bases and J by 6 bases. This CDR3 is CASSSGTGRNSPLHF. The DNA for the CDR3 is TGTGCCAGCAGCTCAGGGACAGGGCGTAATTCACCCCTCCACTTT.

This clonotype was counted only a few times. V usage is TRBV11-2 and J usage is TRBJ2-7; 8 nucleotides line up with TRBD1. Germline V gene lookup returns CDR1 SGHAT and CDR2 FQNNGV. With V trimmed by 6 bases and J by 9 bases, 19 bases remained unmatched. This CDR3 has 16 residues. The CDR3 loop reads CASSFTGTGLTGGQYF. The CDR3 coding sequence is TGTGCCAGCAGTTTTACCGGGACAGGACTTACTGGGGGGCAGTACTTC. The whole variable domain, filled in from reference TRBV11-2 and TRBJ2-7, reads EAGVAQSPRYKIIEKRQSVAFWCNPISGHATLYWYQQILGQGPKLLIQFQNNGVVDDSQLPKDRFSAERLKGVDSTLKIQPAKLEDSAVYLCASSFTGTGLTGGQYFGPGTRLTVT.

In its sample, this clonotype was seen many times. The V and J genes are TRBV6-1 and TRBJ2-7; 8 bases are shared with TRBD1. CDR3 length: 13 amino acids. After removal of 7 bases from V and 2 bases from J, the junction contained 4 bases not matched to a gene. Germline V gene sequence: CDR1 MNHNS, CDR2 SASEGT. CDR3 sequence (DNA): TGTGCCAGCAAAGGGACAGGTACCTACGAGCAGTACTTC. Its translation: CASKGTGTYEQYF.

This clonotype was recorded many times. The rearrangement links TRBV5-1 to TRBJ1-5; no reliable D call. The V gene lost 1 base and the J gene lost 1 base, with 9 bases spanning the gap. The CDR3 sequence is 15 residues long. CDR1 SGHRS and CDR2 YFSETQ come from the germline V gene. The CDR3 DNA sequence: TGCGCCAGCAGCTTGTCGCCGGGGAGCAATCAGCCCCAGCATTTT. This gives the protein CASSLSPGSNQPQHF. The whole variable domain, remainder taken from reference TRBV5-1 and TRBJ1-5, is KAGVTQTPRYLIKTRGQQVTLSCSPISGHRSVSWYQQTPGQGLQFLFEYFSETQRNKGNFPGRFSGRQFSNSRSEMNVSTLELGDSALYLCASSLSPGSNQPQHFGDGTRLSIL.

The chain couples TRBV10-3 to TRBJ2-5; possible D gene TRBD2, 7 bases. The V end lost 6 bases, the J end lost 3 bases, and 17 bases lay between the germline ends. This CDR3 has 15 residues. Per the germline V gene, CDR1 is ENHRY and CDR2 is SYGVKD. The CDR3 is CAIRDPGGGEETQYF. The CDR3 bases are TGTGCCATCAGAGACCCTGGGGGGGGCGAAGAGACCCAGTACTTC.

In its sample, this clonotype was seen many times. The rearrangement links TRBV28 to TRBJ1-2, with no clear D. This CDR3 has 15 amino acids. Germline V gene sequence: CDR1 MDHEN, CDR2 SYDVKM. The V end was cut by 6 bases, the J end by 1 base, with 15 bases between. CDR3 coding DNA: TGTGCCAGCAGACTCCCCGTGACCGGTAACTATGGCTACACCTTC. Residues: CASRLPVTGNYGYTF.

The chain employs TRBV29-1 and TRBJ2-3, with 12 bases matching TRBD2. The CDR3 runs 14 residues. V lost 6 bases, J lost 3 bases, and 4 bases stayed unmatched. CDR1 is SQVTM and CDR2 is ANQGSEA in the germline V gene. The chain's CDR3 is CSVATSGSTDTQYF. For the CDR3, the DNA is TGCAGCGTAGCGACTAGCGGGAGTACAGATACGCAGTATTTT.

A few counts support this clonotype. The chain couples TRBV29-1 to TRBJ2-5; 8 nucleotides match TRBD1. V trimming: 7 bases; J trimming: 5 bases; junction bases outside the gene matches: 9. The CDR3 spans 13 residues. Germline-derived CDR1 and CDR2 are SQVTM and ANQGSEA. CDR3 loop: CSGRGQGAETQYF. The CDR3 DNA follows: TGCAGCGGAAGAGGACAGGGTGCGGAGACCCAGTACTTC.

This clonotype showed up many times. This chain connects TRBV30 to TRBJ1-4; no definite D call. CDR3 size: 9 residues. V shed 6 bases and J shed 7 bases, with 3 bases lying between them. Germline CDR1 reads GTSNPN; CDR2 reads SVGIG (reference sequence). This CDR3 reads CACGEKLFF. CDR3 in DNA: TGTGCCTGTGGTGAAAAACTGTTTTTT.

The J gene is TRBJ1-2, the V gene TRBV5-1; tentative D call: TRBD1 (5 bases). The CDR3 length is 13 residues. CDR1 is SGHRS, CDR2 YFSETQ, per germline. The V and J ends lost 5 bases and 5 bases respectively, with 13 bases between them. DNA for the CDR3: TGCGCCAGCAGTCGAGACAGTTTTTATGGCTACACCTTC. As protein: CASSRDSFYGYTF.

Remarks on this clonotype: One end of the junction fails to match germline, which may point to a read error. V and J are TRBV19 and TRBJ1-1; D perhaps matches TRBD1 (5 bases). The CDR3 sequence is 13 residues long. CDR1 LNHDA and CDR2 SQIVND come from the germline V gene (reference sequence). CDR3 protein: CANSKGRNTEAFF. CDR3 DNA sequence: TGTGCCAATAGTAAGGGACGCAACACTGAAGCTTTCTTT. Drawing the rest from reference TRBV19 and TRBJ1-1, the complete variable domain is DGGITQSPKYLFRKEGQNVTLSCEQNLNHDAMYWYRQDPGQGLRLIYYSQIVNDFQKGDIAEGYSVSREKKESFPLTVTSAQKNPTAFYLCANSKGRNTEAFFGQGTRLTVV.

The V call is TRBV24-1, the J call TRBJ2-3, with 7 bases matching TRBD1. The CDR3 contains 13 residues. Germline V gives CDR1 KGHDR, CDR2 SFDVKD. Trimming took 12 bases from V and 3 from J; bases not matched to a gene: 8. CDR3 residues: CASGQLGTDTQYF. CDR3 sequence (DNA): TGTGCCTCGGGACAGCTGGGTACAGATACGCAGTATTTT.

This clonotype was recorded many times. V is TRBV28 and J is TRBJ2-4; D is unclear. Germline V gene sequence: CDR1 MDHEN, CDR2 SYDVKM. CDR3 size: 11 residues. Trimming removed 6 bases from V and 9 bases from J, with 9 bases in between. CDR3 sequence (DNA): TGTGCCAGCAGCCTTTCTAGCATTCAGTACTTC. Translation gives CASSLSSIQYF.

On this clonotype itself: A junction end diverges from the germline sequence, so it may reflect a read error. The J gene is TRBJ1-4, the V gene TRBV7-7; 7 positions match TRBD1. The germline gives CDR1 SSHAT, CDR2 FNYEAQ (reference sequence). The CDR3 has 13 amino acids. The CDR3 is CASSTGTEEKLFF. Written as DNA, the CDR3 is TGTGCTAGCAGCACCGGGACAGAAGAAAAACTGTTTTTT.

This clonotype was seen only a few times. The gene calls are TRBV28 and TRBJ2-2, with no clear D. CDR3 length equals 13 residues. Germline V gene lookup returns CDR1 MDHEN and CDR2 SYDVKM. V dropped 6 bases and J dropped 6 bases, with 11 bases sitting between them. This chain's CDR3 is CASRSIQAGELFF. CDR3 sequence (DNA): TGTGCCAGCAGGAGTATTCAGGCCGGGGAGCTGTTTTTT.

The chain recombines TRBV4-2 with TRBJ2-7; TRBD1 agrees at 10 bases. With 2 bases clipped from V and 1 base from J, the junction kept 2 bases outside the gene matches. CDR3 length: 15 residues. Germline V gene lookup returns CDR1 LGHNA and CDR2 YNFKEQ. The CDR3 spells CASSQQDRGSYEQYF. The CDR3 region has the DNA TGTGCCAGCAGCCAACAGGACAGGGGGTCCTACGAGCAGTACTTC.

This chain joins TRBV4-1 and TRBJ2-5; TRBD2 is a possible D gene (5 bases). Trimming removed 3 bases at V and 0 bases at J, with 20 bases between. This CDR3 has 18 residues. Germline V gene data show CDR1 as MGHRA and CDR2 as YSYEKL. The CDR3 here is CASSQPKDAGKYQETQYF. DNA for the CDR3: TGCGCCAGCAGCCAGCCTAAAGATGCCGGGAAGTACCAAGAGACCCAGTACTTC.

Note on this clonotype: A much larger clone lies one base from this, so it may be a read error. The chain recombines TRBV7-2 with TRBJ2-5, with TRBD2 matching over 7 bases. From germline, CDR1 is SGHTA and CDR2 FQGNSA. The CDR3 covers 15 residues. V shed 5 bases, J shed 4 bases, and the junction held 10 bases outside the gene matches. Written as DNA, the CDR3 is TGTGCCAGCAGCCATCAAGGACTAGTGGGAGAGACCCAGTACTTC. This codes for CASSHQGLVGETQYF.

This clonotype appeared a few times. This rearrangement joins TRBV7-9 to TRBJ2-2; 9 bases match TRBD1. Germline values: CDR1 SEHNR, CDR2 FQNEAQ (reference sequence). V lost 5 bases and J lost 0; bases outside the gene matches: 4. This CDR3 is 16 amino acids long. The CDR3 sequence is CASSETGGANTGELFF. For the CDR3, the DNA is TGTGCCAGCAGCGAAACAGGGGGCGCGAACACCGGGGAGCTGTTTTTT. Full variable domain (missing parts from reference TRBV7-9 and TRBJ2-2): DTGVSQNPRHKITKRGQNVTFRCDPISEHNRLYWYRQTLGQGPEFLTYFQNEAQLEKSRLLSDRFSAERPKGSFSTLEIQRTEQGDSAMYLCASSETGGANTGELFFGEGSRLTVL.

This clonotype was counted ten times or more. The genes are TRBV20-1 and TRBJ2-2; TRBD1 or TRBD2 may be the D gene (6 bases each). The germline V gene has CDR1 DFQATT and CDR2 SNEGSKA (reference sequence). The CDR3 is made up of 17 amino acids. V lost 0 bases, J lost 6 bases, and 20 bases lay in between. This CDR3 reads CSARDGGDTGRSGELFF. CDR3 DNA sequence: TGCAGTGCTAGAGATGGTGGGGATACAGGGAGGTCCGGGGAGCTGTTTTTT.

The V gene is TRBV9, the J gene TRBJ2-7; D possibly corresponds to TRBD1 (7 bases). Trimming cost V 4 bases and J 2 bases, with 16 bases left between them. CDR3 length: 15 residues. Germline V gene data show CDR1 as SGDLS and CDR2 as YYNGEE. The chain's CDR3 is CASSPEGTATYEQYF. The CDR3 bases are TGTGCCAGCAGCCCGGAGGGGACAGCCACCTACGAGCAGTACTTC. The full variable domain, completed using reference TRBV9 and TRBJ2-7, is DSGVTQTPKHLITATGQRVTLRCSPRSGDLSVYWYQQSLDQGLQFLIQYYNGEERAKGNILERFSAQQFPDLHSELNLSSLELGDSALYFCASSPEGTATYEQYFGPGTRLTVT.

The sample holds a few counts of this clonotype. The rearrangement links TRBV15 to TRBJ1-5; TRBD1 is a possible D gene (6 bases). The CDR3 extends over 18 amino acids. Between the trimmed V and J ends, which lost 0 bases and 0 bases, there was a span of 15 bases. CDR1 is LNHNV, CDR2 YYDKDF, per germline (reference sequence). This CDR3 is CATSRDLPDSYSNQPQHF. As DNA, the CDR3 is TGTGCCACCAGCAGAGATCTGCCGGACAGTTATAGCAATCAGCCCCAGCATTTT.

The chain uses TRBV12-3 or TRBV12-4 and TRBJ1-4; a weak D match, TRBD1 (6 bases). This CDR3 has 13 amino acids. V was shortened by 3 bases and J by 14 bases, with 16 bases between the two germline ends. The CDR3 sequence is CASSFQGRGGLFF. CDR3 nucleotides: TGTGCCAGCAGTTTTCAGGGGCGGGGCGGGCTGTTTTTT.